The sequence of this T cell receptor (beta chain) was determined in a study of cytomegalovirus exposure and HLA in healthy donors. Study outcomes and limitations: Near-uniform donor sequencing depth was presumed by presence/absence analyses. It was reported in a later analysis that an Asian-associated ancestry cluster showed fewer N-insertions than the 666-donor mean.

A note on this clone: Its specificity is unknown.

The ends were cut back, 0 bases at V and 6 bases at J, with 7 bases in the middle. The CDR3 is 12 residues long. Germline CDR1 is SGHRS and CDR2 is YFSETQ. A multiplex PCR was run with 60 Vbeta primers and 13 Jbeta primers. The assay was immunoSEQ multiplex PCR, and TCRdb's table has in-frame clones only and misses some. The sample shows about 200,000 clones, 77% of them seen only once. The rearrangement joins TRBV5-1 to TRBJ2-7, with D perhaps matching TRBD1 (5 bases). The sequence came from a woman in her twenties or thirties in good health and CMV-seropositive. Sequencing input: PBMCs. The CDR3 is CASSLAGFEQYF. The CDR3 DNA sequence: TGCGCCAGCAGCTTGGCAGGGTTCGAGCAGTACTTC. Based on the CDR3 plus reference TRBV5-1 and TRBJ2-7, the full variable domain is KAGVTQTPRYLIKTRGQQVTLSCSPISGHRSVSWYQQTPGQGLQFLFEYFSETQRNKGNFPGRFSGRQFSNSRSEMNVSTLELGDSALYLCASSLAGFEQYFGPGTRLTVT.